Below, 3 T cell receptor beta chains from the same sample are listed, as sequenced in a study of blood T cell repertoires in COVID-19. This table comes from immunoSEQ multiplex PCR, and its TCRdb copy is limited to in-frame clones, with some not included. In the table there are about 440,000 clones, about nine tenths of which are singletons. Sequencing was done on a sample of PBMCs or T cells enriched from blood (not recorded which). These receptors all stem from a man between 18 and 29 years old who had recovered from COVID-19.

This chain links TRBV28 with TRBJ1-1; D may be TRBD1 (6 bases). The V and J ends lost 6 bases and 0 bases respectively, with 11 bases between them. In germline, CDR1 is MDHEN, CDR2 SYDVKM. The CDR3 covers 14 residues. CDR3 DNA: TGTGCCAGCAGGACCGGGACAATGAACACTGAAGCTTTCTTT. This codes for CASRTGTMNTEAFF.

CDR3: CASSPEGLSLEQYF. The CDR3 DNA sequence: TGTGCCAGCTCACCGGAGGGACTCTCCCTCGAGCAGTACTTC. The chain combines TRBV18 with TRBJ2-7; D is perhaps TRBD2 (6 bases). This CDR3 contains 14 residues. The germline V and J ends were trimmed by 3 bases and 6 bases, with 15 bases remaining between them. The V gene's germline CDR1 is KGHSH and CDR2 LQKENI.

This clone has a handful of counts. The chain employs TRBV18 and TRBJ1-2, with D tentatively TRBD1 (6 bases). CDR1 and CDR2 from the germline V gene are KGHSH and LQKENI. Trimming shortened V by 1 base and J by 0 bases, and 12 bases separated the two germline ends. The CDR3 covers 16 residues. CDR3 loop: CASSPRFPGANYGYTF. Written as DNA, the CDR3 is TGTGCCAGCTCACCACGTTTCCCAGGGGCTAACTATGGCTACACCTTC.